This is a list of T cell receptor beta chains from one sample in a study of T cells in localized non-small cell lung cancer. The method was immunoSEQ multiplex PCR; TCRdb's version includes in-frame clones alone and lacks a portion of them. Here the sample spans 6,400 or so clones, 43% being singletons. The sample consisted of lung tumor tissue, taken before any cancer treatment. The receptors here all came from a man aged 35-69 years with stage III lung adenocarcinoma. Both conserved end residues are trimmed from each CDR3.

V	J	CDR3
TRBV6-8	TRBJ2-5	ASSLWDSQETQY
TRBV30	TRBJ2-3	AYGQGGPDTQY
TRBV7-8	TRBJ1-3	ASSYTPQSGNTIY
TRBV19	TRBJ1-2	ASSIDLSVHNYGYT
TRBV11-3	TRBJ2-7	ASSFYRAPGGEQY
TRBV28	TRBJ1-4	ASTPGGGQRGEKLF
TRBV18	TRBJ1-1	ASSRDSTEAF
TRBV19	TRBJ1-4	ASADGRANEKLF
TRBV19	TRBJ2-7	ASSIAKPGEQY
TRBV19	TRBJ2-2	ASKDTDTGELF
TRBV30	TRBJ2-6	GRGSGANVLT
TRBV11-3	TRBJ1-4	ASSSTGNEGEKLF
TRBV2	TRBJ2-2	ASRPPGQQNTGELF
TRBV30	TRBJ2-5	AWNNGRAGETQY
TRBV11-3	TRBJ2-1	ASSMFSGTGTHNEQF
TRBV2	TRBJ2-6	ASNTGAGANVLT
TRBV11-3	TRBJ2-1	ASSLGMDRGGNEQF
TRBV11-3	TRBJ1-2	ASSLNGVNYGYT
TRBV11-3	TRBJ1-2	ASSQGQGVDGYT
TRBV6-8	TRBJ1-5	ASSYGNQPQH
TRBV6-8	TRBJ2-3	ASSYQGQGIGWDSTDTQY
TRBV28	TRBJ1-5	ASSLFWGQGGQPQH
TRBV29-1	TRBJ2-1	SVEDPNQNYNEQF
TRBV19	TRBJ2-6	ASSIGWAGANVLT
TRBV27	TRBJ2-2	ATSGRTGLWANTGELF
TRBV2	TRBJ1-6	ASSKDREENSPLH
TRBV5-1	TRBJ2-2	ASSGATYTGELF
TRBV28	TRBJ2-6	ASSLWGTSGANVLT
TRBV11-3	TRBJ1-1	ASSLDNRGREAF
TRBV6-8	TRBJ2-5	ASSRREGEYQY
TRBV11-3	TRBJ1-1	ASSGDRVGSEAF